The 2 T cell receptor beta chains below all came from one sample that was sequenced in a study of glioma-infiltrating T cells. Amplification of TCR alpha and beta CDR3 regions from RNA used iRepertoire nested multiplex PCR. TCRdb ran MiXCR on the multiplex PCR reads and lists one entry per CDR3 protein. The data contain a few hundred thousand distinct CDR3 sequences, about 40% of them seen just once; the ten biggest clones take up about 12%. Sequenced input: glioma tissue, nonneoplastic brain tissue, or PBMCs (not recorded which). The receptors were gathered from a human donor with low-grade glioma or glioblastoma, undergoing nonglioma brain surgery, or in good health (not recorded which).

CDR3 amino acids: CASSLILAGGVVQFF. The DNA for the CDR3 is TGTGCCAGCAGCTTAATACTAGCGGGAGGTGTGGTGCAGTTCTTC. The V gene is TRBV7-9, the J gene TRBJ2-1, with TRBD2 identical over 12 bases. The ends lost 2 bases at V and 12 bases at J; junction bases unmatched: 8. The V gene's germline CDR1 is SEHNR and CDR2 FQNEAQ (reference sequence). This CDR3 is 15 amino acids long.

This chain links TRBV6-1 with TRBJ1-1, with D perhaps TRBD1 (6 bases). This CDR3 is built from 13 residues. Germline-derived CDR1 and CDR2 are MNHNS and SASEGT. The ends were cut back, 10 bases at V and 5 bases at J, with 17 bases in the middle. CDR3 sequence: CAIRGSTNTEAFF. CDR3 sequence (DNA): TGTGCCATCAGGGGCTCAACGAATACTGAAGCTTTCTTT.